This record covers a single T cell receptor (beta chain). The antigen remains undetermined. This sample is part of a study of OX40 agonist ivuxolimab in advanced cancers. Background on the study: Three dose-escalation patients had partial responses: one with hepatocellular carcinoma and two with cutaneous melanoma.

Sequencing was performed with immunoSEQ multiplex PCR; in TCRdb, only in-frame clones are kept and a portion is missing. The top ten hold 9.8% of the sample, which has 60,000 to 65,000 clones, roughly 81% seen once. The CDR3 spans 14 residues. Trimming removed 6 bases from V and 1 base from J; junction bases left unmatched: 3. Germline CDR1 reads SGHTA; CDR2 reads FQGNSA. Study-wide results and limits: A proportion of nonresponders additionally exhibited low normalized T-cell clonal expansion.

The chain couples TRBV7-2 to TRBJ2-5, with TRBD2 matching over 9 bases. This sample comprised CD4+ or CD8+ T cells sorted from blood, obtained in a trial of the OX40 agonist ivuxolimab. The receptor comes from an adult with an advanced solid tumor such as melanoma, head and neck, liver or kidney cancer. The CDR3 DNA reads TGTGCCAGCAGTCTAGCGGGAAGCCAAGAGACCCAGTACTTC. Translation: CASSLAGSQETQYF.